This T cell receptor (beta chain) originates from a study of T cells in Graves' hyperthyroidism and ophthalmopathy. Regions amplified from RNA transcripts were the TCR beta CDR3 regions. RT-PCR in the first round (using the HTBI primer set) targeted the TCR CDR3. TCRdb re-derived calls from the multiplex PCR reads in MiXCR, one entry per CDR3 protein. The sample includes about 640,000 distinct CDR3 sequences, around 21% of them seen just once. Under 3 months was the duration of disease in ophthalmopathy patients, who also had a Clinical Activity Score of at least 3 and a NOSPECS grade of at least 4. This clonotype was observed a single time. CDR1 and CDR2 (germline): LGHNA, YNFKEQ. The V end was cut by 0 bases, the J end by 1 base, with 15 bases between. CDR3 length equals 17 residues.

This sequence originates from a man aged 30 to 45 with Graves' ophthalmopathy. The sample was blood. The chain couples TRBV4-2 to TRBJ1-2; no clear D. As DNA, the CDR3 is TGTGCCAGCAGCCAAGATCCTACGGAGTCACTTAACTATGGCTACACCTTC. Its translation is CASSQDPTESLNYGYTF.